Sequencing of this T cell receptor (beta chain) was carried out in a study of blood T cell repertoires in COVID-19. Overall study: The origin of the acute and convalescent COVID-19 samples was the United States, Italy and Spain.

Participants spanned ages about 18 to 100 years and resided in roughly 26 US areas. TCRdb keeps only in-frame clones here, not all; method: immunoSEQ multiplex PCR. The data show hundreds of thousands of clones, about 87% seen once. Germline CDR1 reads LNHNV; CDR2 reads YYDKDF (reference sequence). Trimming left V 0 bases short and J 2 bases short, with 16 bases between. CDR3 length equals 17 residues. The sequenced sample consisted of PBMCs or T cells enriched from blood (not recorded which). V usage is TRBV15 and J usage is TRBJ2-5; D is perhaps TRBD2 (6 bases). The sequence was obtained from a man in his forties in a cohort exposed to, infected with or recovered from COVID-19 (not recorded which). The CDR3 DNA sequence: TGTGCCACCAGCAGAGATCAAGTCGGAGGGTGGCAAGAGACCCAGTACTTC. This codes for CATSRDQVGGWQETQYF.